A selection of T cell receptor beta chains follows, all from one sample in a study of Graves' ophthalmopathy and Graves' hyperthyroidism. TCRdb used MiXCR to reprocess the multiplex PCR reads, holding one entry per CDR3 protein. The table includes some 380,000 distinct CDR3 sequences, 15% detected once. Specimen: peripheral blood. The receptors here all came from a woman aged 18-29 years with stable Graves' hyperthyroidism. The CDR3 runs from the conserved cysteine through the conserved F or W.

TRBV7-8,CASSPPSSEAFF
TRBV5-5,CASSFQPGYGYTF
TRBV19,CASIVTIWANTEAFF
TRBV29-1,CSGGTASYEQYF
TRBV19,CASSQGASDGYTF
TRBV20-1,CSATRGGARSQETQYF
TRBV4-1,CASSQGLGGTQETQYF
TRBV19,CASSPGFRSPLHF
TRBV18,CASSTIDGGLLRWQETQYF
TRBV11-2,CASSLTSGGASAKNIQYF
TRBV20-1,CSARGSPGLGTEAFF
TRBV10-3,CAISDSSYEQYF
TRBV7-6,CASSLAKDRGSYEQYF
TRBV19,CASSSYDNSNQPQHF
TRBV27,CASSDPGETQYF
TRBV12-3/TRBV12-4,CASSLVWPLTGEQYF
TRBV12-5,CASGLVLPGVVGELFF
TRBV6-2/TRBV6-3,CASSYLWTEAFF
TRBV29-1,CSVEDGGAHWNTGELFF
TRBV29-1,CSVRTDDIRSYEQYF
TRBV7-9,CASSLRADYGYTF
TRBV6-1,CASSEREDRGYTF
TRBV20-1,CSVSEGGPYEQYF
TRBV7-8,CASSPLGWTPEGKNSPLHF
TRBV9,CASSVAAGTGELFF
TRBV12-3/TRBV12-4,CASTLRVLAEQFF
TRBV24-1,CATSDPRGTEAFF
TRBV6-1,CASSPEGAWYGYTF
TRBV20-1,CSATLDRRNEQYF
TRBV3-1,CASSQGNQPQHF
TRBV28,CASSLAAGVLTEAFF
TRBV20-1,CSAATNFEWGADYEQYF
TRBV6-2/TRBV6-3,CASSPGPAQTEAFF